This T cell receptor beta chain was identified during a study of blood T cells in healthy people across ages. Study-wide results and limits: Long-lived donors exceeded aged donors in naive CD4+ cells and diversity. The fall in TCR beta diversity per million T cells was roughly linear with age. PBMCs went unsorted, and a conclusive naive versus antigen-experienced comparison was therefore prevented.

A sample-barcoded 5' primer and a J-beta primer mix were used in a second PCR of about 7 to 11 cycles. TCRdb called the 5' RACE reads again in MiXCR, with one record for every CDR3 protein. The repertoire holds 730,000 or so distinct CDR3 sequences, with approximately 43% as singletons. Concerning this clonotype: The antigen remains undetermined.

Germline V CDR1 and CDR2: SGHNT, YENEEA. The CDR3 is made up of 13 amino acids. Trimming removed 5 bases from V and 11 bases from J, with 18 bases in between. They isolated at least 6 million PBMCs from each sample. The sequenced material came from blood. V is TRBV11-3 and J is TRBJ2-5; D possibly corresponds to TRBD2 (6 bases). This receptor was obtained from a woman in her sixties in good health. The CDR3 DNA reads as TGTGCCAGCAGCGTAGCGGTTTACAATGAGCAGTACTTC. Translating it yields CASSVAVYNEQYF.